This TCR beta chain emerged from a study of T-cell reconstitution after alpha-beta-depleted transplantation in children. Study findings and constraints: TCRbeta diversity was high at day 60 in some patients (a result of surviving recipient T cells and thymic progenitors). Diversity and T-cell counts at one year after transplant derived mostly from new T cells. Several hundred graft clones that had expanded were reportedly the source of alpha-beta T cells about two months after transplant.

This CDR3 region has 17 residues. V lost 5 bases and J lost 10; bases outside the gene matches: 15. Germline CDR1 reads DFQATT; CDR2 reads SNEGSKA (reference sequence). This clonotype was detected a few times. Antigen: not known. Unique molecular identifiers were used in preparing the TCRbeta library. TCRdb analysed the PCR reads with MiXCR anew, one entry per CDR3 protein. The repertoire holds 700,000 to 850,000 distinct CDR3 sequences, with approximately 15% as singletons. Sample: PBMCs, mostly from graft donor cells, taken 360 days after TCRalphabeta/CD19-depleted stem cell transplant. The chain links TRBV20-1 to TRBJ2-1, with 15 bases identical to TRBD2. The sequence derives from a male patient younger than 18 who had a stem cell transplant for acute lymphoblastic leukemia, so the T cells may come from the graft donor. The CDR3 sequence is CSARRTSGRALVAEQFF. In DNA form, the CDR3 reads TGCAGTGCTCGCCGGACTAGCGGGAGGGCCCTCGTAGCGGAGCAGTTCTTC.